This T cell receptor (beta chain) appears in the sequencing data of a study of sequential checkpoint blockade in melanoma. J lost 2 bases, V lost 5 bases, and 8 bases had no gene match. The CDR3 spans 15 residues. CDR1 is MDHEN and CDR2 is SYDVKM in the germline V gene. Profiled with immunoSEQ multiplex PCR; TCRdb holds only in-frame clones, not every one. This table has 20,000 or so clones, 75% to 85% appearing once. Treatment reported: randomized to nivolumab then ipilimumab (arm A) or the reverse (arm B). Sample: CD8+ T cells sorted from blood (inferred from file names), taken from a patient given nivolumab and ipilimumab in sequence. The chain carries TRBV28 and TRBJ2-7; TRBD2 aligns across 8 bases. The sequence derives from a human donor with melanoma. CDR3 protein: CASSPRGAPPYEQYF. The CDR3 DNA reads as TGTGCCAGCAGTCCGCGGGGGGCCCCCCCCTACGAGCAGTACTTC. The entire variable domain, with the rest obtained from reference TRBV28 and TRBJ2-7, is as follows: DVKVTQSSRYLVKRTGEKVFLECVQDMDHENMFWYRQDPGLGLRLIYFSYDVKMKEKGDIPEGYSVSREKKERFSLILESASTNQTSMYLCASSPRGAPPYEQYFGPGTRLTVT.